These T cell receptor beta chains were read from a single sample in a study of blood T cell repertoires in COVID-19. The protocol was immunoSEQ multiplex PCR, while the TCRdb copy is restricted to in-frame clones and leaves out a portion. Here the sample spans roughly 430,000 clones, roughly 90% being singletons. The sequencing input was PBMCs or T cells enriched from blood (not recorded which). The receptors were gathered from a middle-aged woman with acute COVID-19. CDR3s include the opening cysteine and the closing phenylalanine or tryptophan. Fields, in order: J gene, D gene, V gene, clone size, CDR3 DNA, CDR3 protein. D genes are given only for firm matches. Size tells how often a clone was seen (once, few, many) or the class of an expanded clone, and some rows leave it out.

>TRBJ1-2|NA|TRBV25-1|NA
TGTGCCAGCAGTGCAAACAGGGATAGATCCGGCTACACCTTC
CASSANRDRSGYTF
>TRBJ1-4|TRBD1|TRBV15|NA
TGTGCCACCAGCGGAGACGTAACGGGACAGGCGGCTGAAAAACTGTTTTTT
CATSGDVTGQAAEKLFF
>TRBJ2-3|TRBD2|TRBV20-1|NA
TGCAGTGCTAGTAGGGGACTAGCGGGGGGGCTTTCTAGCACAGATACGCAGTATTTT
CSASRGLAGGLSSTDTQYF
>TRBJ1-6|NA|TRBV12-5|NA
TGTGCTAGTGGTTGGTTAGCGAGCCCTGGGATCCCACCCCTCCACTTT
CASGWLASPGIPPLHF
>TRBJ1-5|NA|TRBV4-1|NA
TGCGCCAGCAGCCAAGCGGCGGAATATAGCAATCAGCCCCAGCATTTT
CASSQAAEYSNQPQHF
>TRBJ2-7|NA|TRBV3-1/TRBV3-2|NA
TGTGCCAGCCGCCAGGTGTCGGGTGGCGAGCAGTACTTC
CASRQVSGGEQYF
>TRBJ2-2|NA|TRBV5-1|NA
TGCGCCAGCAGCTTGGAAGCTAGCAAGAACACCGGGGAGCTGTTTTTT
CASSLEASKNTGELFF
>TRBJ1-1|NA|TRBV11-2|NA
TGTGCCAGCAGCCTCCCCACTGAAGCTTTCTTT
CASSLPTEAFF
>TRBJ2-6|TRBD1|TRBV24-1|NA
TGTGCCACCAGTGATTCAGGACAGGGGAGGACTGGGGCCAACGTCCTGACTTTC
CATSDSGQGRTGANVLTF
>TRBJ2-3|NA|TRBV6-5|NA
TGTGCCAGCAGTTACAACGGGATCACAGATACGCAGTATTTT
CASSYNGITDTQYF
>TRBJ1-1|NA|TRBV12-3/TRBV12-4|NA
TGTGCCAGCAGTTTATGGGGACAAGTAGCTTTCTTT
CASSLWGQVAFF
>TRBJ2-3|TRBD2|TRBV4-1|NA
TGCGCCAGCAGCCAAGTCCCTAGCGGGGGGCGCTCTGGTGGGTATTTT
CASSQVPSGGRSGGYF
>TRBJ1-1|NA|TRBV5-1|NA
TGCGCCAGCAGTGGAGGGGACACTGAAGCTTTCTTT
CASSGGDTEAFF
>TRBJ1-1|TRBD1|TRBV7-9|NA
TGTGCCAGCACCCCGCCCCCACAGGGGGCGCGAACTGAAGCTTTCTTT
CASTPPPQGARTEAFF
>TRBJ1-2|TRBD1|TRBV5-6|once
TGTGCCAGCAGTTTACCGGGACAGGGAATAGGTGGCTACACCTTC
CASSLPGQGIGGYTF
>TRBJ2-7|TRBD2|TRBV5-4|NA
TGTGCCAGCAGCCCGACGTACGGACTAGTAGGCGAGCAGTACTTC
CASSPTYGLVGEQYF
>TRBJ1-2|TRBD1|TRBV5-1|once
TGCGCCAGCAGCTTGGCTCGACAGGGGAACTATGGCTACACCTTC
CASSLARQGNYGYTF
>TRBJ2-5|NA|TRBV9|NA
TGTGCCAGCAGCGTAGCTCAGGCCAGGGATACAGAGACCCAGTACTTC
CASSVAQARDTETQYF
>TRBJ1-5|TRBD1|TRBV19|NA
TGTGCCAGTAGTGTGACAGGGGGTCGGGGCAATCAGCCCCAGCATTTT
CASSVTGGRGNQPQHF
>TRBJ1-5|NA|TRBV5-1|NA
TGCGCCAGCAGCCCCGACGGGAGCAATCAGCCCCAGCATTTT
CASSPDGSNQPQHF
>TRBJ2-7|TRBD1|TRBV2|NA
TGTGCCAGCAGAAACGGACAGGCTTATTACTACGAGCAGTACTTC
CASRNGQAYYYEQYF
>TRBJ2-7|TRBD2|TRBV6-1|NA
TGTGCCAGCAGTGAAAGCGGGGGCCCCTCCTACGAGCAGTACTTC
CASSESGGPSYEQYF
>TRBJ2-1|TRBD1|TRBV7-9|NA
TGTGCCAGCAGCTTCCCGGGACAGAAATACAATGAGCAGTTCTTC
CASSFPGQKYNEQFF
>TRBJ2-3|TRBD1|TRBV7-6|NA
TGTGCCAGCAGCTTGACCGGGACAGGGGTAACCACAGATACGCAGTATTTT
CASSLTGTGVTTDTQYF
>TRBJ2-5|TRBD2|TRBV3-1/TRBV3-2|NA
TGTGCCAGCAGCCCGGGACTAGCCAGTATGGAGACCCAGTACTTC
CASSPGLASMETQYF
>TRBJ1-5|NA|TRBV27|NA
TGTGCCAGCAGTTTATTTCAGGGGCGAGGCAATCAGCCCCAGCATTTT
CASSLFQGRGNQPQHF
>TRBJ2-7|NA|TRBV24-1|NA
TGTGCCACCAGTGATTTTGAGGAATCCGCCTACGAGCAGTACTTC
CATSDFEESAYEQYF
>TRBJ1-4|TRBD1|TRBV30|few
TGTGCCTGCCCTTCCTGGGACAGGGAATCTGAAAAACTGTTTTTT
CACPSWDRESEKLFF
>TRBJ1-3|NA|TRBV4-1|NA
TGCGCCAGCAGCCTTGGGGCCGCCAGAGCTAGAAACACCATATATTTT
CASSLGAARARNTIYF
>TRBJ2-3|TRBD1|TRBV5-1|NA
TGCGCCAGCAGCTTGGAAAACAGGGGTTCCACAGATACGCAGTATTTT
CASSLENRGSTDTQYF
>TRBJ2-7|TRBD1|TRBV5-8|NA
TGTGCCAGCAGCTTGGGTGTGACAGGGTCCGACGAGCAGTACTTC
CASSLGVTGSDEQYF
>TRBJ2-7|NA|TRBV5-1|NA
TGCGCCAGCAATCAGGGGACCCTCTCCTACGAGCAGTACTTC
CASNQGTLSYEQYF
>TRBJ1-3|NA|TRBV3-1/TRBV3-2|NA
TGTGCCAGCAGCCAAGTTCCGGACAAGCTGGGAAACACCATATATTTT
CASSQVPDKLGNTIYF
>TRBJ2-7|TRBD1|TRBV11-2|NA
TGTGCCAGCAGCTCGTACAGGGGGCGCAGGTTCCACGAGCAGTACTTC
CASSSYRGRRFHEQYF
>TRBJ1-6|NA|TRBV19|NA
TGTGCCAGTAGGGCGGCGGCGGGTTCACCCCTCCACTTT
CASRAAAGSPLHF
>TRBJ2-7|TRBD1|TRBV30|NA
TGTGCCTGGAGAAGACAGGGACCCGACGCCGAGCAGTACTTC
CAWRRQGPDAEQYF
>TRBJ2-5|NA|TRBV5-1|NA
TGCGCCAGCAGCTTGGGTCTAGCGAATAAAGAGACCCAGTACTTC
CASSLGLANKETQYF
>TRBJ1-1|NA|TRBV14|once
TGTGCCAGCAGCCTTTTCGGGACTGAAGCTTTCTTT
CASSLFGTEAFF
>TRBJ2-5|TRBD1|TRBV6-1|NA
TGTGCCAGCAGTGAAGTGTTTACAGGGGTTTATGAGACCCAGTACTTC
CASSEVFTGVYETQYF
>TRBJ1-2|NA|TRBV30|NA
TGTGCCTGGAGTGTTGAACAGGGCACGAACTATGGCTACACCTTC
CAWSVEQGTNYGYTF
>TRBJ1-5|NA|TRBV19|few
TGTGCCAGTAATGCGCGCAGGCATCAGCCCCAGCATTTT
CASNARRHQPQHF
>TRBJ1-4|NA|TRBV5-5|NA
TGTGCCAGCAGCGACCCAGGGGCGCCGGCCGAAAAACTGTTTTTT
CASSDPGAPAEKLFF
>TRBJ1-1|NA|TRBV18|NA
TGTGCCAGCTCACCTCGCGGAGGGAAGGGAACTGAAGCTTTCTTT
CASSPRGGKGTEAFF
>TRBJ2-7|NA|TRBV7-9|NA
TGTGCCAGCAGCTTTTCAGGGGCCCCCTCCTACGAGCAGTACTTC
CASSFSGAPSYEQYF
>TRBJ1-5|NA|TRBV15|NA
TGTGCCACCAGCAGAGATCTTATACCCCGCCCAGAAAATAGCAATCAGCCCCAGCATTTT
CATSRDLIPRPENSNQPQHF
>TRBJ2-3|NA|TRBV5-4|NA
TGTGCCAGCAGCTTAGGGGGTACTAGCACAGATACGCAGTATTTT
CASSLGGTSTDTQYF
>TRBJ1-1|NA|TRBV19|NA
TGTGCCAGTAGTCGTAACACTGAAGCTTTCTTT
CASSRNTEAFF
>TRBJ1-6|NA|TRBV7-2|NA
TGTGCCAGCAGCTCCCCGGGACAAAGTAATTCACCCCTCCACTTT
CASSSPGQSNSPLHF
>TRBJ1-2|NA|TRBV5-1|NA
TGCGCCAGCAGCTTGGCCGGACAAATAAACTATGGCTACACCTTC
CASSLAGQINYGYTF